The sample holds many counts of the clone carrying this TCR beta chain. Trimming cost V 2 bases and J 5 bases; bases outside gene matches: 6. The germline V gene encodes CDR1 SGHVS and CDR2 FQNEAQ. This CDR3 comprises 16 residues. These data are taken from a study of T cell repertoires in cytomegalovirus infection. TCRdb passed the reads through MiXCR, listing each CDR3 protein once. The sample includes 200,000 or so distinct CDR3 sequences, approximately 20% of them seen just once. This clonotype originated in a human donor in good health (CMV status not recorded). Some clones in this sample may be carry-over from other donors' samples. The chain joins TRBV7-8 to TRBJ2-1, with 10 bases fitting TRBD1. The sample was PBMCs. This chain's CDR3 is CASSLRSGQGHNEQFF. For the CDR3, the DNA is TGTGCCAGCAGCTTAAGGTCGGGACAGGGGCACAATGAGCAGTTCTTC. Full variable domain (rest looked up from reference TRBV7-8 and TRBJ2-1): GAGVSQSPRYKVAKRGQDVALRCDPISGHVSLFWYQQALGQGPEFLTYFQNEAQLDKSGLPSDRFFAERPEGSVSTLKIQRTQQEDSAVYLCASSLRSGQGHNEQFFGPGTRLTVL.